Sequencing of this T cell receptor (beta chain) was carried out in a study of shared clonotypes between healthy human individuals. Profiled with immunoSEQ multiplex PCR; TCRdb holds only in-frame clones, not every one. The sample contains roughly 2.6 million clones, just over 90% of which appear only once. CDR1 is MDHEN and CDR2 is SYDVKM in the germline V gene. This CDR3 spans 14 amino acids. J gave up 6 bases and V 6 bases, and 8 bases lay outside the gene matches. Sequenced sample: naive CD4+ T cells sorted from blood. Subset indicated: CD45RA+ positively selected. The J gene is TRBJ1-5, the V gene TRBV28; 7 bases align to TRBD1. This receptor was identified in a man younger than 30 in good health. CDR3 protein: CASSLNRGGQPQHF. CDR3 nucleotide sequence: TGTGCCAGCAGCCTCAACAGGGGTGGTCAGCCCCAGCATTTT.